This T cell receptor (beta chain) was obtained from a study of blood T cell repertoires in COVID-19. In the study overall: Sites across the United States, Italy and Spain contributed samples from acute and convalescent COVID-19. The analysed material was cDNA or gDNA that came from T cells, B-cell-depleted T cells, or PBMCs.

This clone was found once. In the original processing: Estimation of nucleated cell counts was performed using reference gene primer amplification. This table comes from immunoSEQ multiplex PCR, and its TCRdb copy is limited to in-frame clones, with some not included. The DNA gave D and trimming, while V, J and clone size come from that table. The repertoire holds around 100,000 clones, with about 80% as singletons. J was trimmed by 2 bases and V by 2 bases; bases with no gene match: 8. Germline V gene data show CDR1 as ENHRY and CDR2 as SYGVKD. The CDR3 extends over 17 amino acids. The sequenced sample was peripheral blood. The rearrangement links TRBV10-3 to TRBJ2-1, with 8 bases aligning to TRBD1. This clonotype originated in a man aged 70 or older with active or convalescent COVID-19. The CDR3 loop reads CAISELRAGGPYNEQFF. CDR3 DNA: TGTGCCATCAGTGAGCTGAGGGCAGGGGGCCCCTACAATGAGCAGTTCTTC.